The 30 T cell receptor beta chains below were found in one sample sequenced in a study of cytomegalovirus exposure and HLA in healthy donors. With 60 Vbeta and 13 Jbeta primers, the PCR was carried out. Sequencing used immunoSEQ multiplex PCR; TCRdb keeps in-frame clones, though not all of them. The sample has 200,000 to 250,000 clones; around 89% are singletons. Sequenced: PBMCs. The origin of the receptors is a woman aged 18 to 35 in good health and CMV-seronegative.

The rearrangement links TRBV27 to TRBJ2-2, with 11 bases aligning to TRBD2. CDR1 and CDR2 from the germline V gene are MNHEY and SMNVEV (reference sequence). The ends lost 3 bases at V and 4 bases at J; junction bases unmatched: 13. CDR3 length: 19 amino acids. The CDR3 nucleotides read TGTGCCAGCAGTTTCTTAGCCGTAGCGGGAGGGCCGGGCACCGGGGAGCTGTTTTTT. Translated, it gives CASSFLAVAGGPGTGELFF.

This clone was found a few times. The chain recombines TRBV5-1 with TRBJ1-1; D is perhaps TRBD1 (5 bases). CDR3 size: 13 residues. The germline CDR1 and CDR2 sequences are SGHRS and YFSETQ. Trimming took off 5 bases at V and 5 bases at J, with 13 bases between the two ends. CDR3 DNA: TGCGCCAGCAGGATTTCGACAGATACTGAAGCTTTCTTT. It encodes CASRISTDTEAFF. Complete variable domain (other parts from reference TRBV5-1 and TRBJ1-1): KAGVTQTPRYLIKTRGQQVTLSCSPISGHRSVSWYQQTPGQGLQFLFEYFSETQRNKGNFPGRFSGRQFSNSRSEMNVSTLELGDSALYLCASRISTDTEAFFGQGTRLTVV.

The rearrangement uses TRBV19 and TRBJ2-4, with unresolved D. CDR1 LNHDA and CDR2 SQIVND come from the germline V gene (reference sequence). The CDR3 extends over 14 amino acids. Trimming left V 4 bases short and J 0 bases short, with 7 bases between. The DNA for the CDR3 is TGTGCCAGTAGTAGTGGGCTAGCCAAAAACATTCAGTACTTC. Translating gives CASSSGLAKNIQYF.

This rearrangement joins TRBV11-3 to TRBJ1-2; D not certain. CDR1 SGHNT and CDR2 YENEEA come from the germline V gene. There are 16 residues in the CDR3. V was trimmed by 0 bases and J by 4 bases, leaving 15 bases between them. The CDR3 protein is CASSLDSFEGLYGYTF. DNA for the CDR3: TGTGCCAGCAGCTTAGATTCCTTTGAAGGACTCTATGGCTACACCTTC.

The chain is built from TRBV6-5 and TRBJ1-2, with no clear D. Germline lookup yields CDR1 MNHEY and CDR2 SVGAGI. Trimming cost V 0 bases and J 7 bases, with 12 bases left between them. This CDR3 is 14 amino acids long. DNA of the CDR3: TGTGCCAGCAGTTACTCGACCTGGGAGGGTGGCTACACCTTC. Translated: CASSYSTWEGGYTF.

The gene calls are TRBV27 and TRBJ2-7, with TRBD1 matching over 7 bases. V was pared by 4 bases and J by 2 bases, with 5 bases of the junction left unmatched. The CDR3 has 14 amino acids. Germline V gene data show CDR1 as MNHEY and CDR2 as SMNVEV (reference sequence). In nucleotides, the CDR3 is TGTGCCAGCAGTTCCCGAAGGGGGCCCTACGAGCAGTACTTC. Translation gives CASSSRRGPYEQYF.

The rearrangement links TRBV30 to TRBJ1-1, with 8 nucleotides matching TRBD1. The CDR3 runs 15 residues. Germline CDR1 and CDR2: GTSNPN and SVGIG (reference sequence). Losses at the gene ends were 5 bases for V and 1 base for J; bases not matched to a gene: 9. The CDR3 coding sequence is TGTGCCTGGGATCCTCAAGGACAGGGGAACACTGAAGCTTTCTTT. Its protein product is CAWDPQGQGNTEAFF.

The chain is built from TRBV11-2 and TRBJ2-5; tentatively, D is TRBD1 (6 bases). Germline loops: CDR1 SGHAT, CDR2 FQNNGV. The CDR3 sequence is 15 residues long. The V and J ends lost 5 bases and 4 bases respectively, with 17 bases between them. The chain's CDR3 is CASSREGQGLETQYF. Here the CDR3 DNA reads TGTGCCAGCAGCCGAGAGGGCCAGGGGTTAGAGACCCAGTACTTC.

This clone was seen just once. The chain uses TRBV7-9 and TRBJ2-7, with D possibly TRBD2 on 6 matching bases. Between the trimmed V and J ends, which lost 1 base and 2 bases, there was a span of 12 bases. The CDR3 is 15 residues long. Per the germline V gene, CDR1 is SEHNR and CDR2 is FQNEAQ (reference sequence). The CDR3 bases are TGTGCCAGCAGCTTAGATCACAGGACTACCTACGAGCAGTACTTC. Its translation: CASSLDHRTTYEQYF.

This clone was detected a few times. The chain couples TRBV10-3 to TRBJ1-5; a weak D match, TRBD1 (6 bases). CDR3 size: 13 residues. The germline gives CDR1 ENHRY, CDR2 SYGVKD. V shed 2 bases and J shed 8 bases, with 10 bases lying between them. Written as DNA, the CDR3 is TGTGCCATCAGTGAGGTGCAGGGGAAGCCCCAGCATTTT. Translating it yields CAISEVQGKPQHF.

The chain is built from TRBV4-1 and TRBJ2-1; possible D gene TRBD2, 6 bases. The germline V and J ends were trimmed by 4 bases and 5 bases, with 12 bases remaining between them. The CDR3 spans 14 residues. Germline values: CDR1 MGHRA, CDR2 YSYEKL. The CDR3 sequence: CASSLGGTNNEQFF. CDR3 bases: TGCGCCAGCAGCCTCGGCGGGACGAACAATGAGCAGTTCTTC.

This chain connects TRBV7-9 to TRBJ1-2; TRBD1 aligns across 11 bases. V dropped 5 bases and J dropped 7; count of bases not matched to a gene: 9. Germline CDR1 SEHNR, CDR2 FQNEAQ (reference sequence). The CDR3 covers 15 residues. CDR3 loop: CASSTWTGGVGGYTF. CDR3 coding DNA: TGTGCCAGCAGCACCTGGACAGGGGGCGTAGGTGGCTACACCTTC.

The rearrangement joins TRBV19 to TRBJ1-5; possibly TRBD1 for D (5 bases). The CDR3 totals 19 residues. The V end was cut by 0 bases, the J end by 6 bases, with 24 bases between. CDR1 and CDR2 (germline): LNHDA, SQIVND (reference sequence). DNA for the CDR3: TGTGCCAGTAGTATAGATGTCCTGTCGGCAACCGGGGGTGTTCAGCCCCAGCATTTT. Translated, it gives CASSIDVLSATGGVQPQHF.

This rearrangement joins TRBV4-2 to TRBJ2-2, with D perhaps TRBD2 (6 bases). Germline CDR1 and CDR2: LGHNA and YNFKEQ. V lost 1 base and J 8 bases, leaving 23 bases between the germline ends. CDR3 size: 18 residues. In DNA, the CDR3 is TGTGCCAGCAGCCAAGTAACGTCCCGACTAGGAAGGTCTGGGGAGCTGTTTTTT. It is translated as CASSQVTSRLGRSGELFF.

The chain carries TRBV2 and TRBJ1-6; 8 nucleotides agree with TRBD1. The CDR3 spans 13 residues. Germline CDR1 SNHLY, CDR2 FYNNEI. The V gene end was trimmed by 5 bases and the J gene end by 10 bases; junction bases not matched to a gene: 4. In DNA, the CDR3 is TGTGCCAGCAGTTGGACAGGGCAATCACCCCTCCACTTT. Translating it yields CASSWTGQSPLHF.

This clone has more than one count but fewer than ten. Germline is not matched at one junction end, which may reflect a read error. J is TRBJ2-5 and V is TRBV5-4, with 10 nucleotides matching TRBD2. The CDR3 is 16 residues long. The germline V gene has CDR1 SGHNT and CDR2 YYREEE (reference sequence). The CDR3 nucleotides are TGTGCCAGCAGCCTTACCAGCGGGAGGGCCCAAAAGACCCAGTACTTC. Its protein product is CASSLTSGRAQKTQYF. The entire variable domain, with the rest obtained from reference TRBV5-4 and TRBJ2-5, is as follows: ETGVTQSPTHLIKTRGQQVTLRCSSQSGHNTVSWYQQALGQGPQFIFQYYREEENGRGNFPPRFSGLQFPNYSSELNVNALELDDSALYLCASSLTSGRAQKTQYFGPGTRLLVL.

J is TRBJ2-3 and V is TRBV27; D is unclear. Trimming removed 1 base from V and 2 bases from J, with 7 bases in between. Germline V CDR1 and CDR2: MNHEY, SMNVEV (reference sequence). The CDR3 consists of 14 residues. CDR3 nucleotides: TGTGCCAGCAGTTTATTGCAGGACACAGATACGCAGTATTTT. Amino acids: CASSLLQDTDTQYF.

The chain employs TRBV19 and TRBJ1-2; 7 nucleotides match TRBD1. Germline V gene data show CDR1 as LNHDA and CDR2 as SQIVND (reference sequence). This CDR3 has 15 amino acids. Germline trimming cut 5 bases from V and 5 bases from J; bases unmatched to any gene: 11. CDR3 bases: TGTGCCAGTAGTGTCGGACAGGCTTATTTTTATGGCTACACCTTC. The encoded protein is CASSVGQAYFYGYTF.

The CDR3 spells CARPLAGHNTGELFF. The CDR3 nucleotides read TGTGCCAGACCGCTAGCGGGGCATAACACCGGGGAGCTGTTTTTT. The rearrangement uses TRBV6-6 and TRBJ2-2; 9 positions agree with TRBD2. The ends lost 9 bases at V and 2 bases at J; junction bases unmatched: 7. The length of the CDR3 is 15 residues. CDR1 is MNHNY, CDR2 SVGAGI, per germline (reference sequence).

V and J are TRBV27 and TRBJ1-1; 9 nucleotides align to TRBD1. V shed 6 bases and J 1 base; nucleotides not matched to a gene: 15. The CDR3 has 18 amino acids. Looked up from germline, CDR1 is MNHEY and CDR2 is SMNVEV (reference sequence). Here the CDR3 DNA reads TGTGCCAGCAGACAAAACCCCGGGACAGGGAAAAAGAACACTGAAGCTTTCTTT. This sequence encodes CASRQNPGTGKKNTEAFF.

The chain joins TRBV5-5 to TRBJ2-3; no firm D call. The CDR3 sequence is 13 residues long. In germline, CDR1 is SGHKS, CDR2 YYEKEE (reference sequence). V was clipped by 1 base and J by 0 bases, with 3 bases between them. The CDR3 here is CASSLQSTDTQYF. Written as DNA, the CDR3 is TGTGCCAGCAGCTTGCAGAGCACAGATACGCAGTATTTT.

The chain couples TRBV7-2 to TRBJ2-2; D remains ambiguous. V shed 1 base and J shed 7 bases, with 13 bases lying between them. Looked up from germline, CDR1 is SGHTA and CDR2 is FQGNSA. CDR3 length equals 15 residues. The CDR3 sequence: CASSLEGRVHGELFF. In DNA form, the CDR3 reads TGTGCCAGCAGCTTAGAAGGCCGGGTCCACGGGGAGCTGTTTTTT.

This chain joins TRBV18 and TRBJ1-1; a possible D gene is TRBD1 (6 bases). The CDR3 contains 15 residues. From germline, CDR1 is KGHSH and CDR2 LQKENI. V shed 0 bases and J shed 0 bases, with 8 bases lying between them. The CDR3 nucleotides read TGTGCCAGCTCACCACCGGACAGAATGAACACTGAAGCTTTCTTT. Translated, it gives CASSPPDRMNTEAFF.

The chain joins TRBV10-1 to TRBJ2-5; 14 bases match TRBD2. CDR1 is WNHNN and CDR2 is SYGVQD in the germline V gene (reference sequence). V was clipped by 6 bases and J by 5 bases; unmatched bases: 14. The CDR3 length is 18 residues. The chain's CDR3 is CASRPLGTSGSGVETQYF. The CDR3 coding sequence is TGCGCCAGCAGACCCTTGGGGACTAGCGGGAGTGGGGTGGAGACCCAGTACTTC.

The chain employs TRBV5-1 and TRBJ2-1; D perhaps matches TRBD2 (6 bases). CDR1 and CDR2 (germline): SGHRS, YFSETQ. The CDR3 is made up of 15 amino acids. Trimming stripped 0 bases from V and 3 bases from J, with 10 bases between. In nucleotides, the CDR3 is TGCGCCAGCAGCTTGGTAGGCGGGGACTACAATGAGCAGTTCTTC. It yields the protein CASSLVGGDYNEQFF.

The chain couples TRBV19 to TRBJ1-5; D unclear. The CDR3 totals 14 residues. Trimming stripped 6 bases from V and 1 base from J, with 10 bases between. Per the germline V gene, CDR1 is LNHDA and CDR2 is SQIVND (reference sequence). The CDR3 protein is CASRRRKSNQPQHF. The CDR3 nucleotides read TGTGCCAGTAGAAGGAGGAAGAGCAATCAGCCCCAGCATTTT.

The CDR3 reads CASSFLLGQGAVIYGYTF. DNA of the CDR3: TGTGCCAGCAGCTTTCTGCTGGGACAGGGGGCAGTAATCTATGGCTACACCTTC. The chain recombines TRBV7-2 with TRBJ1-2; 12 nucleotides align to TRBD1. J lost 4 bases, V lost 3 bases, and 12 bases had no gene match. The CDR3 extends over 18 amino acids. Germline assignment: CDR1 SGHTA and CDR2 FQGNSA.

The chain joins TRBV6-1 to TRBJ1-2; D gene ambiguous. The CDR3 length is 15 residues. The V end was cut by 1 base, the J end by 0 bases, with 9 bases between. Germline CDR1 reads MNHNS; CDR2 reads SASEGT. This chain's CDR3 is CASSEGTAPNYGYTF. For the CDR3, the DNA is TGTGCCAGCAGTGAAGGTACAGCACCTAACTATGGCTACACCTTC.

The chain recombines TRBV9 with TRBJ2-1, with a possible D match to TRBD2 (6 bases). The V end was cut by 3 bases, the J end by 12 bases, with 31 bases between. This CDR3 has 18 residues. In germline, CDR1 is SGDLS, CDR2 YYNGEE. CDR3 in amino acids: CASSASAPGGSSIVWQFF. CDR3 coding DNA: TGTGCCAGCAGCGCTAGTGCACCAGGAGGGTCCTCAATAGTTTGGCAGTTCTTC. Supplemented by reference TRBV9 and TRBJ2-1, the full variable domain reads DSGVTQTPKHLITATGQRVTLRCSPRSGDLSVYWYQQSLDQGLQFLIQYYNGEERAKGNILERFSAQQFPDLHSELNLSSLELGDSALYFCASSASAPGGSSIVWQFFGPGTRLTVL.

The chain uses TRBV15 and TRBJ2-6, with no clear D. The CDR3 runs 15 residues. V shed 1 base and J shed 4 bases, with 8 bases lying between them. The germline V gene has CDR1 LNHNV and CDR2 YYDKDF (reference sequence). This CDR3 is CATSRGGTGANVLTF. The CDR3 nucleotides are TGTGCCACCAGCAGAGGAGGAACCGGGGCCAACGTCCTGACTTTC.